The rows below give T cell receptor beta chains drawn from one sample of a study of cytomegalovirus exposure and HLA in healthy donors. The protocol was immunoSEQ multiplex PCR, while the TCRdb copy is restricted to in-frame clones and leaves out a portion. The sample lists 100,000 to 150,000 clones; approximately 80% were seen once. The sample taken for sequencing was PBMCs. The receptor set was obtained from a man in his thirties or forties in good health and CMV-seropositive. Each CDR3 is given with its conserved first and last residue. The D gene is left open where the match is weak. Clone size is given for some rows only: seen once, a few or many times, or a class if the clone is expanded.

>-|-|TRBJ2-6|TRBV9
TGTGCCAGCAGCCCGCGGTTGAGAGGGGCCAACGTCCTGACTTTC
CASSPRLRGANVLTF
>-|few|TRBJ2-1|TRBV5-1
TGCGCCAGCACATTAGGGGGCTCCTACAATGAGCAGTTCTTC
CASTLGGSYNEQFF
>TRBD1|once|TRBJ2-2|TRBV7-9
TGTTCCAGCACCGTAACAGGGGGCTCGAACACCGGGGAGCTGTTTTTT
CSSTVTGGSNTGELFF
>TRBD1|once|TRBJ2-1|TRBV6-1
TGTGCCAGCAGTGAGAGGGACAGGGGGATTTACAATGAGCAGTTCTTC
CASSERDRGIYNEQFF
>TRBD1|-|TRBJ2-7|TRBV9
TGTGCCAGCAGCCCGGGACAGTACTACGAGCAGTACTTC
CASSPGQYYEQYF
>TRBD1|-|TRBJ2-2|TRBV10-1
TGCGCCAGCAGCGACAGGGGGAATACCGGGGAGCTGTTTTTT
CASSDRGNTGELFF
>-|-|TRBJ2-5|TRBV5-6
TGTGCCAGCAGCGGGCAGCAAGAGACCCAGTACTTC
CASSGQQETQYF
>TRBD1|-|TRBJ1-2|TRBV2
TGTGCCAGCAGGAGACAGGGATCGGATGGCTACACCTTC
CASRRQGSDGYTF
>-|-|TRBJ1-1|TRBV4-1
TGCGCCAGCAGCCAAGATGTGGTCGGGGAAGCTTTCTTT
CASSQDVVGEAFF
>-|-|TRBJ1-4|TRBV29-1
TGCAGCGTTGGCGAAAATGAAAAACTGTTTTTT
CSVGENEKLFF
>TRBD1|-|TRBJ2-3|TRBV5-1
TGCGCCAGCAGCTTGTTAGAGGGGGCCGGAGATACGCAGTATTTT
CASSLLEGAGDTQYF
>-|-|TRBJ1-1|TRBV19
TGTGCCAGTAGTGTGTCTACTAACACTGAAGCTTTCTTT
CASSVSTNTEAFF
>TRBD1|-|TRBJ2-5|TRBV2
TGTGCCAGCAGTCATCAGGGGGCCCGGCAAGAGACCCAGTACTTC
CASSHQGARQETQYF
>-|-|TRBJ1-3|TRBV2
TGTGCCAAAACAGGGCCCTCTGGAAACACCATATATTTT
CAKTGPSGNTIYF
>-|-|TRBJ1-1|TRBV6-1
TGTGCCAGCAGCACAGGAATGTACACTGAAGCTTTCTTT
CASSTGMYTEAFF
>TRBD1|-|TRBJ2-4|TRBV29-1
TGCAGCGTGGGGACAGAAAACATTCAGTACTTC
CSVGTENIQYF
>-|-|TRBJ2-7|TRBV6-6
TGTGCCAGCAGTGGGCAACACTACGAGCAGTACTTC
CASSGQHYEQYF
>TRBD1|-|TRBJ2-7|TRBV4-1
TGCGCCAGCAGCCCGACAGGGATTTCTATTTACGAGCAGTACTTC
CASSPTGISIYEQYF
>-|-|TRBJ2-7|TRBV9
TGTGCCAGCAGCGTAGGATGGAGCCACGAGCAGTACTTC
CASSVGWSHEQYF
>-|-|TRBJ1-3|TRBV28
TGTGCCAGCGGATCGGGTGGAGGGACTGGAAACACCATATATTTT
CASGSGGGTGNTIYF
>TRBD1|-|TRBJ2-3|TRBV7-3
TGTGCCAGCAGCTCGACAGGGTTCGCAGATACGCAGTATTTT
CASSSTGFADTQYF
>TRBD1|-|TRBJ2-7|TRBV7-9
TGTGCCAGCAGCCCGACAGGGGGATCCTACGAGCAGTACTTC
CASSPTGGSYEQYF
>-|-|TRBJ1-5|TRBV27
TGTGCCAGCAGTTTTGGTGCAGGGGATCAGCCCCAGCATTTT
CASSFGAGDQPQHF
>-|-|TRBJ2-1|TRBV6-1
TGTGCCAGCCGGGGGTCGAGGGGCGGCAATGAGCAGTTCTTC
CASRGSRGGNEQFF
>TRBD1|-|TRBJ2-7|TRBV2
TGTGCCACCACAGACGGGACAGGGCCCATTACCTACGAGCAGTACTTC
CATTDGTGPITYEQYF
>-|-|TRBJ2-3|TRBV28
TGTGCCAGCAGTTATAGCGGTGGCACAGATACGCAGTATTTT
CASSYSGGTDTQYF
>TRBD2|-|TRBJ2-5|TRBV9
TGTGCCAGCAGCGTAGGGACCTGGCGGGGGGGCCCCCAGTACTTC
CASSVGTWRGGPQYF
>TRBD1|-|TRBJ1-6|TRBV6-5
TGTGCCAGCAGCTGGGACAGGGAGGGACCCCTCCACTTT
CASSWDREGPLHF
>TRBD1|-|TRBJ2-5|TRBV7-3
TGTGCCAGCAGCTCCGGGACAGGGGGCCAAGAGACCCAGTACTTC
CASSSGTGGQETQYF
>-|-|TRBJ2-5|TRBV7-3
TGTGCCAGCAGCTTAAAGGCCAAGACAGGGAGGATCGGGGAGACCCAGTACTTC
CASSLKAKTGRIGETQYF
>TRBD1|-|TRBJ1-2|TRBV13
TGTGCCAGCAGCTTGGACAGGGGGCGAGAGGGCTACACCTTC
CASSLDRGREGYTF
>-|-|TRBJ2-7|TRBV21-1
TGTGCCAGCAGCACCCCCGGGAATATTCCCTACGAGCAGTACTTC
CASSTPGNIPYEQYF
>TRBD1|-|TRBJ2-5|TRBV7-2
TGTGCCAGCAGCTCCCAGGGGGCGGCAGAGACCCAGTACTTC
CASSSQGAAETQYF
>TRBD1|-|TRBJ2-7|TRBV27
TGTGCCAGCAGTTTCCTTCAGGGACAGGGGGTCCTTGCTATCCACGAGCAGTACTTC
CASSFLQGQGVLAIHEQYF
>TRBD1|-|TRBJ1-1|TRBV6-5
TGTGCCAGCAGTGAACAGGGGGCGAACACTGAAGCTTTCTTT
CASSEQGANTEAFF
>TRBD2|-|TRBJ2-3|TRBV4-1
TGCGCCAGCAGCCAAGAATTTTTAGCGGGGGGTTCAGATACGCAGTATTTT
CASSQEFLAGGSDTQYF
>-|-|TRBJ1-5|TRBV4-1
TGCGCCAGCAGCCAATCAGGGGCCGATCAGCCCCAGCATTTT
CASSQSGADQPQHF
>TRBD1|once|TRBJ1-6|TRBV19
TGTGCCAGTAGTATGGAAACAGGGGGTAATAATTCACCCCTCCACTTT
CASSMETGGNNSPLHF
>TRBD2|-|TRBJ2-5|TRBV19
TGTGCCAGTAGTATTACGGGGGGAGGAGGGGAGACCCAGTACTTC
CASSITGGGGETQYF
>TRBD1|few|TRBJ1-4|TRBV30
TGTGCCTGGAGTGTACAGGGGGAAAAACTGTTTTTT
CAWSVQGEKLFF
>TRBD1|-|TRBJ2-7|TRBV9
TGTGCCAGCGCCACGGGACAGGGTCCCGAGCAGTACTTC
CASATGQGPEQYF
>TRBD1|few|TRBJ1-5|TRBV4-1
TGCGCCAGCAGCCAAACTGACAGGGGGAGTCAGCCCCAGCATTTT
CASSQTDRGSQPQHF
>-|few|TRBJ2-1|TRBV2
TGTGCCAGCACCATCGGAGCCAATGAGCAGTTCTTC
CASTIGANEQFF
>TRBD1|-|TRBJ1-1|TRBV29-1
TGCAGCGTAGACAGGGGCACTGAAGCTTTCTTT
CSVDRGTEAFF
>-|-|TRBJ1-1|TRBV29-1
TGCAGCGTTGAACCTAGAGGGGAGGGGACTGAAGCTTTCTTT
CSVEPRGEGTEAFF
>TRBD2|once|TRBJ2-5|TRBV5-1
TGCGCCAGCAGCTCCCGGGCTAGCGGGGGGGCCGGAGAGACCCAGTACTTC
CASSSRASGGAGETQYF
>-|few|TRBJ2-7|TRBV21-1
TGTGCCAGCAGCAAAGAATCTTGTGTGGGGGCGAAGATCTCCTACGAGCAGTACTTC
CASSKESCVGAKISYEQYF
>TRBD1|-|TRBJ2-7|TRBV7-3
TGTGCCAGCAGCGCAGGGACAGGGAATTTCCACGAGCAGTACTTC
CASSAGTGNFHEQYF
>-|-|TRBJ2-5|TRBV19
TGTGCCAGCGGCGGGACAGCTCAAGAGACCCAGTACTTC
CASGGTAQETQYF
>-|-|TRBJ2-5|TRBV6-1
TGTGCCAGCAGTGAACAGCCAGGGGTTGGGGAGACCCAGTACTTC
CASSEQPGVGETQYF
>-|once|TRBJ1-2|TRBV25-1
TGTGCCAGCAGTGAAGCAGGGCTTCGTGGCTACACCTTC
CASSEAGLRGYTF